These 17 T cell receptor beta chains share one sample of origin, sequenced in a study of blood T cell repertoires in COVID-19. Here immunoSEQ multiplex PCR was the method, and the copy in TCRdb shows in-frame clones only, minus some. The sample carries some 200,000 clones, 84% recorded once. Material for sequencing was peripheral blood. The origin of the receptors is a woman aged 70-85 years with COVID-19, enrolled during active disease.

The chain combines TRBV28 with TRBJ2-7; TRBD1 agrees at 9 bases. Germline trimming cut 6 bases from V and 5 bases from J; bases unmatched to any gene: 8. Germline values: CDR1 MDHEN, CDR2 SYDVKM. The CDR3 is 14 amino acids. CDR3 DNA: TGTGCCAGCAGGGAGACAGGGGGTCTCCACGAGCAGTACTTC. Its protein is CASRETGGLHEQYF.

A few counts support this clone. The chain employs TRBV5-1 and TRBJ2-5, with D possibly being TRBD2 (5 bases). The CDR3 sequence is 16 residues long. Germline V gives CDR1 SGHRS, CDR2 YFSETQ. V dropped 4 bases and J dropped 4 bases, with 20 bases sitting between them. The CDR3 is CASSPGGSGSGETQYF. DNA for the CDR3: TGCGCCAGCAGCCCCGGTGGGTCGGGGTCTGGAGAGACCCAGTACTTC.

With regard to this clone: The sample carries other DNA sequences with the same CDR3. The V and J genes are TRBV28 and TRBJ1-2; maybe TRBD1 (6 bases). The V end lost 5 bases, the J end lost 4 bases, and 8 bases lay between the germline ends. Germline values: CDR1 MDHEN, CDR2 SYDVKM. This CDR3 contains 12 residues. CDR3: CASSGQIYGYTF. CDR3 in DNA: TGTGCCAGCAGTGGACAGATCTATGGCTACACCTTC.

A few counts support this clone. The chain employs TRBV2 and TRBJ2-5; a possible D gene is TRBD2 (6 bases). The germline V gene encodes CDR1 SNHLY and CDR2 FYNNEI. This CDR3 has 13 amino acids. V dropped 6 bases and J dropped 13 bases, with 21 bases sitting between them. The CDR3 DNA reads as TGTGCCAGCAGGCCGACTAGTGGAGGGAGAGGGTACTTC. It encodes CASRPTSGGRGYF.

The V gene is TRBV5-1, the J gene TRBJ2-1, with 7 positions matching TRBD2. The germline CDR1 and CDR2 sequences are SGHRS and YFSETQ. The CDR3 spans 13 residues. J was trimmed by 6 bases and V by 5 bases; bases with no gene match: 5. In nucleotides, the CDR3 is TGCGCCAGCAGTGCGGGGGTGACCAATGAGCAGTTCTTC. Protein sequence: CASSAGVTNEQFF.

The V and J genes are TRBV7-7 and TRBJ2-1, with TRBD2 as a possible D gene (6 bases). CDR3 length: 15 residues. Germline CDR1 SSHAT, CDR2 FNYEAQ (reference sequence). V lost 5 bases, J lost 5 bases, and 16 bases lay in between. The CDR3 reads CASSIGRGIDNEQFF. CDR3 nucleotides: TGTGCCAGCAGCATAGGGCGGGGTATCGACAATGAGCAGTTCTTC.

The chain has TRBV28 and TRBJ1-5, with unresolved D. The CDR3 contains 12 residues. Looked up from germline, CDR1 is MDHEN and CDR2 is SYDVKM. The V end lost 2 bases, the J end lost 7 bases, and 6 bases lay between the germline ends. In DNA, the CDR3 is TGTGCCAGCAGTTTAGGAGGGCAGCCCCAGCATTTT. Encoded protein: CASSLGGQPQHF.

Here the CDR3 DNA reads TGTGCCAGCAGCCAAGATCAAACTTCTGGAAACACCATATATTTT. Translated, it gives CASSQDQTSGNTIYF. This sequence joins TRBV3-1 (or the pseudogene TRBV3-2) and TRBJ1-3; D unclear. The CDR3 is 15 residues long. CDR1 is LGHDT, CDR2 YNNKEL, per germline (reference sequence). V lost 0 bases, J lost 1 base, and 7 bases lay in between.

The chain combines TRBV11-3 with TRBJ2-1; 9 bases align to TRBD1. The V and J ends lost 1 base and 4 bases, in that order; junction bases with no gene match: 5. CDR1 and CDR2 (germline): SGHNT, YENEEA. The CDR3 runs 16 residues. CDR3 protein: CASSLGGQGLYNEQFF. CDR3 sequence (DNA): TGTGCCAGCAGCTTAGGGGGACAGGGACTGTACAATGAGCAGTTCTTC. Using reference TRBV11-3 and TRBJ2-1 for the parts outside the CDR3, the full variable domain is EAGVVQSPRYKIIEKKQPVAFWCNPISGHNTLYWYLQNLGQGPELLIRYENEEAVDDSQLPKDRFSAERLKGVDSTLKIQPAELGDSAVYLCASSLGGQGLYNEQFFGPGTRLTVL.

V is TRBV19 and J is TRBJ2-2; D unclear. Germline CDR1 LNHDA, CDR2 SQIVND (reference sequence). Between the trimmed V and J ends, which lost 5 bases and 7 bases, there was a span of 20 bases. CDR3 length: 16 amino acids. CDR3: CASSAPLPSPIGELFF. DNA for the CDR3: TGTGCCAGTAGTGCCCCCCTACCCTCCCCTATCGGGGAGCTGTTTTTT.

This chain uses TRBV7-8 with TRBJ1-3, with unresolved D. Germline CDR1 and CDR2: SGHVS and FQNEAQ. This CDR3 contains 17 residues. Trimming removed 0 bases from V and 4 bases from J, with 16 bases in between. The CDR3 DNA sequence: TGTGCCAGCAGCTTAGCGCGGGCCAGAGGCGGAGGAAACACCATATATTTT. Translating gives CASSLARARGGGNTIYF.

The chain employs TRBV28 and TRBJ2-3, with a weak D call TRBD1 (5 bases). CDR1 and CDR2 from the germline V gene are MDHEN and SYDVKM. The CDR3 totals 14 residues. V lost 2 bases, J lost 3 bases, and 9 bases lay in between. Here the CDR3 DNA reads TGTGCCAGCAGTTTACTCCAGGGTACAGATACGCAGTATTTT. Encoded protein: CASSLLQGTDTQYF.

The chain joins TRBV28 to TRBJ2-2; D possibly corresponds to TRBD2 (6 bases). The V and J ends lost 7 bases and 5 bases respectively, with 11 bases between them. The germline CDR1 and CDR2 sequences are MDHEN and SYDVKM. This CDR3 is built from 13 residues. The CDR3 sequence is CASKPGGTGELFF. The CDR3 DNA reads as TGTGCCAGCAAACCTGGGGGGACCGGGGAGCTGTTTTTT.

The chain links TRBV7-6 to TRBJ2-1; the D gene is possibly TRBD2 (6 bases). This CDR3 has 13 residues. The V gene lost 1 base and the J gene lost 10 bases, with 11 bases spanning the gap. Germline loops: CDR1 SGHVS, CDR2 FNYEAQ. The CDR3 reads CASSLELGGEQFF. CDR3 DNA sequence: TGTGCCAGCAGCTTAGAGCTCGGAGGGGAGCAGTTCTTC.

Only a few counts were recorded for this clone. V is TRBV6-5 and J is TRBJ1-1, with D unclear. CDR1 and CDR2 from the germline V gene are MNHEY and SVGAGI. V shed 0 bases and J shed 8 bases, with 7 bases lying between them. CDR3 length: 12 amino acids. CDR3 sequence (DNA): TGTGCCAGCAGTTACTCGACGGGGGAAGCTTTCTTT. It yields the protein CASSYSTGEAFF.

The V and J genes are TRBV3-1 (or the pseudogene TRBV3-2) and TRBJ2-5; the match to TRBD2 covers 9 bases. Germline-derived CDR1 and CDR2 are LGHDT and YNNKEL (reference sequence). The trim removed 5 bases at V and 4 bases at J, leaving 11 bases unmatched. This CDR3 has 16 residues. The CDR3 DNA sequence: TGTGCCAGCAGCTTCGCGGGGGGGGCTTCTCGAGAGACCCAGTACTTC. It translates to CASSFAGGASRETQYF.

V gene TRBV28 combines with J gene TRBJ2-1; D uncertain. CDR3 length: 16 residues. Per germline, CDR1 MDHEN and CDR2 SYDVKM. Trimming took off 4 bases at V and 6 bases at J, with 19 bases between the two ends. The DNA of the CDR3 is TGTGCCAGCAGTTCTATATATTCCCCCCCCATCAATGAGCAGTTCTTC. Protein sequence: CASSSIYSPPINEQFF. Looking up the rest from reference TRBV28 and TRBJ2-1 gives the full variable domain: DVKVTQSSRYLVKRTGEKVFLECVQDMDHENMFWYRQDPGLGLRLIYFSYDVKMKEKGDIPEGYSVSREKKERFSLILESASTNQTSMYLCASSSIYSPPINEQFFGPGTRLTVL.